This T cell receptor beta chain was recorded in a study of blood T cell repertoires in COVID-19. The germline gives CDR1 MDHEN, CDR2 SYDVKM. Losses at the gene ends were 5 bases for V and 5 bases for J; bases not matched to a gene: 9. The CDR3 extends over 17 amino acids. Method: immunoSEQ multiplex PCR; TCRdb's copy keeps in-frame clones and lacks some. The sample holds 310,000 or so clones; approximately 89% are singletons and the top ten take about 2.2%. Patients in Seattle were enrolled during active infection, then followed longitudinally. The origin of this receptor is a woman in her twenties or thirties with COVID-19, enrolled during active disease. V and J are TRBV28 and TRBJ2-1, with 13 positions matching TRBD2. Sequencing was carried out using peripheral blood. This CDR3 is CASSIGLAGVKNNEQFF. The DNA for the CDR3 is TGTGCCAGCAGTATTGGACTAGCGGGAGTAAAAAACAATGAGCAGTTCTTC. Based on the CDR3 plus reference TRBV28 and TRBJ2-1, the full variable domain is DVKVTQSSRYLVKRTGEKVFLECVQDMDHENMFWYRQDPGLGLRLIYFSYDVKMKEKGDIPEGYSVSREKKERFSLILESASTNQTSMYLCASSIGLAGVKNNEQFFGPGTRLTVL.